This T cell receptor (beta chain) is from a study of PD-L1 blockade in urothelial cancer. This CDR3 spans 14 amino acids. Germline V CDR1 and CDR2: SGDLS, YYNGEE. Between the trimmed V and J ends, which lost 0 bases and 8 bases, there was a span of 12 bases. Assay used: immunoSEQ multiplex PCR; TCRdb lists only in-frame clones, some missing. Among about 84,000 clones listed, 82% were seen once. The rearrangement uses TRBV9 and TRBJ2-1; a possible D gene is TRBD1 (6 bases). The receptor comes from a man aged 65-85 years with urothelial cancer. Sequencing used PBMCs, obtained around atezolizumab (anti-PD-L1) treatment. CDR3 nucleotides: TGTGCCAGCAGCGTAGGTCCAGGGGACGATGAGCAGTTCTTC. It is translated as CASSVGPGDDEQFF.